This T cell receptor beta chain was recovered during a study of T-cell reconstitution after alpha-beta-depleted transplantation in children. V shed 8 bases and J shed 7 bases, with 15 bases lying between them. Germline lookup yields CDR1 SGHTA and CDR2 FQGNSA. The CDR3 length is 14 residues. The TCRbeta library incorporated unique molecular identifiers. In TCRdb, the PCR reads were re-called with MiXCR into one record per CDR3 protein. The sample gives 500,000 to 600,000 distinct CDR3 sequences, 32% of which show up once; around 2.3% is in the top ten. Specimen: PBMCs from the stem cell graft donor, collected from the stem cell graft. The chain combines TRBV7-2 with TRBJ1-6, with D tentatively TRBD1 (5 bases). The source of this sequence is a human donor who donated a stem cell graft to a child with aplastic anemia. In DNA, the CDR3 is TGTGCCAGCCTACTCGGGACCCTAAATTCACCCCTCCACTTT. This codes for CASLLGTLNSPLHF. The whole variable domain, remainder taken from reference TRBV7-2 and TRBJ1-6, is GAGVSQSPSNKVTEKGKDVELRCDPISGHTALYWYRQSLGQGLEFLIYFQGNSAPDKSGLPSDRFSAERTGGSVSTLTIQRTQQEDSAVYLCASLLGTLNSPLHFGNGTRLTVT.